These 7 T cell receptor beta chains share one sample of origin, sequenced in a study of blood T cell repertoires in COVID-19. Some clones are missing from TCRdb's copy, which holds only in-frame ones; the method was immunoSEQ multiplex PCR. The table lists about 190,000 clones, about nine tenths of them singletons, with around 7% in the top ten. The source material was peripheral blood. The source of these receptors is a man aged 40-49 years with acute or convalescent COVID-19.

This chain links TRBV6-5 with TRBJ2-2; D is uncertain. Germline CDR1 and CDR2: MNHEY and SVGAGI. This CDR3 has 12 residues. DNA for the CDR3: TGTGGGTTCACAGCGAACACCGGGGAGCTGTTTTTT. It translates to CGFTANTGELFF.

This clone was counted between two and nine times. The genes are TRBV6-1 and TRBJ1-1; D might be TRBD1 (6 bases). The germline V and J ends were trimmed by 3 bases and 5 bases, with 13 bases remaining between them. CDR1 MNHNS and CDR2 SASEGT come from the germline V gene. CDR3 size: 14 residues. The chain's CDR3 is CASSELHRETEAFF. The CDR3 DNA is TGTGCCAGCAGTGAGTTGCACAGGGAAACTGAAGCTTTCTTT.

The chain couples TRBV5-1 to TRBJ2-2, with 9 bases aligning to TRBD1. The CDR3 runs to 15 residues. CDR1 and CDR2 (germline): SGHRS, YFSETQ. V was pared by 6 bases and J by 3 bases, with 6 bases of the junction left unmatched. CDR3 protein: CASTRTGADTGELFF. The CDR3 coding sequence is TGCGCCAGCACCAGGACAGGGGCGGACACCGGGGAGCTGTTTTTT.

This rearrangement joins TRBV3-1 (or the pseudogene TRBV3-2) to TRBJ1-2, with D possibly TRBD1 on 6 matching bases. Trimming stripped 1 base from V and 2 bases from J, with 11 bases between. Per germline, CDR1 LGHDT and CDR2 YNNKEL (reference sequence). This CDR3 spans 15 amino acids. The CDR3 spells CASSQVAGANYGYTF. CDR3 in DNA: TGTGCCAGCAGCCAAGTGGCAGGGGCGAACTATGGCTACACCTTC.

The rearrangement joins TRBV6-2 or TRBV6-3 to TRBJ1-2; D not resolved. The V end lost 5 bases, the J end lost 5 bases, and 12 bases lay between the germline ends. The CDR3 consists of 13 residues. Germline V gene data show CDR1 as MNHEY and CDR2 as SVGEGT. The CDR3 region is CASSNRVDYGYTF. CDR3 bases: TGTGCCAGCAGTAACCGGGTGGATTATGGCTACACCTTC.

The V and J genes are TRBV27 and TRBJ2-3; TRBD2 matches 9 bases. Germline lookup yields CDR1 MNHEY and CDR2 SMNVEV (reference sequence). V dropped 5 bases and J dropped 5; count of bases not matched to a gene: 11. The CDR3 has 16 amino acids. CDR3 bases: TGTGCCAGCAGTCCCGCGGGGGGGCTGTTCAGAGATACGCAGTATTTT. Translation: CASSPAGGLFRDTQYF.

The genes are TRBV4-2 and TRBJ2-5; D is perhaps TRBD1 (6 bases). Trimming took 4 bases from V and 5 from J, leaving 11 bases between them. The CDR3 extends over 13 amino acids. Germline CDR1 is LGHNA and CDR2 is YNFKEQ. The CDR3 DNA is TGTGCCAGCAGCCTCAGGGGTTTCGAGACCCAGTACTTC. It yields the protein CASSLRGFETQYF.